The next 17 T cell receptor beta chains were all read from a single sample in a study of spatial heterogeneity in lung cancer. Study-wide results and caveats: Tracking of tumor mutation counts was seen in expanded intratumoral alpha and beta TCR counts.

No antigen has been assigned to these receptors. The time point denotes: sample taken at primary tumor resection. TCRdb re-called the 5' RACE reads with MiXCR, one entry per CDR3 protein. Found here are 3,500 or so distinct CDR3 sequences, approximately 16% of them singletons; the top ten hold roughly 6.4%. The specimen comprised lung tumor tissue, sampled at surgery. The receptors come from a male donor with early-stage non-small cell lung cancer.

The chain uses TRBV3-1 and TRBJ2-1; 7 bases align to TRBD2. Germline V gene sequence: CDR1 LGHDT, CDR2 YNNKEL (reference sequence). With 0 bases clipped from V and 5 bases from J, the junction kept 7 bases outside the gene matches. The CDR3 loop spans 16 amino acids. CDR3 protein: CASSQEWLAADNEQFF. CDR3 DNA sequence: TGTGCCAGCAGCCAAGAATGGCTAGCGGCGGACAATGAGCAGTTCTTC.

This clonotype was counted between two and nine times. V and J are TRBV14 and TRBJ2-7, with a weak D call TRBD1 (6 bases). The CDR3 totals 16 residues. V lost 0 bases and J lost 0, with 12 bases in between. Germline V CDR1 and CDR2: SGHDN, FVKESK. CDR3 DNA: TGTGCCAGCAGCCAAGATTTACAGGGAAGCTCCTACGAGCAGTACTTC. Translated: CASSQDLQGSSYEQYF.

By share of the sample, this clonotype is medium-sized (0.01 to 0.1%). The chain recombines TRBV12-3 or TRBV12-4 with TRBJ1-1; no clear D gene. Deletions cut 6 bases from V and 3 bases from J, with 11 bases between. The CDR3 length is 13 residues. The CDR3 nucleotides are TGTGCCAGCAGGATGACCGATTACACTGAAGCTTTCTTT. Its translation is CASRMTDYTEAFF.

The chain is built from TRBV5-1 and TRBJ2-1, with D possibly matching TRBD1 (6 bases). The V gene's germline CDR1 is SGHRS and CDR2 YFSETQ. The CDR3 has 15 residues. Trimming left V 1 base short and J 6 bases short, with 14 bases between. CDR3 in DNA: TGCGCCAGCAGCTTGTTGGCTGGACAGCCCAATGAGCAGTTCTTC. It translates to CASSLLAGQPNEQFF. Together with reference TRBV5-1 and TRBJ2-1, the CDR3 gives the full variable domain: KAGVTQTPRYLIKTRGQQVTLSCSPISGHRSVSWYQQTPGQGLQFLFEYFSETQRNKGNFPGRFSGRQFSNSRSEMNVSTLELGDSALYLCASSLLAGQPNEQFFGPGTRLTVL.

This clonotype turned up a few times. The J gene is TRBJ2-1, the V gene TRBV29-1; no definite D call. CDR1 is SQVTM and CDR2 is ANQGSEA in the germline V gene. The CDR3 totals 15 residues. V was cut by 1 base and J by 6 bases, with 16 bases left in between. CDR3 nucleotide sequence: TGCAGCGTTGAAGGGGCTGGCTTTTTCGCCAATGAGCAGTTCTTC. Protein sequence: CSVEGAGFFANEQFF.

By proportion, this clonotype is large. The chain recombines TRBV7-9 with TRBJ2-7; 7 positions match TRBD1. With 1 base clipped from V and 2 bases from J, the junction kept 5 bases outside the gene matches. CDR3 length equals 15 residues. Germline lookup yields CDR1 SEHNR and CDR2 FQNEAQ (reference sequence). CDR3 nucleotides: TGTGCCAGCAGCTTAGTCACGCAGGGGGCCTACGAGCAGTACTTC. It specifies CASSLVTQGAYEQYF.

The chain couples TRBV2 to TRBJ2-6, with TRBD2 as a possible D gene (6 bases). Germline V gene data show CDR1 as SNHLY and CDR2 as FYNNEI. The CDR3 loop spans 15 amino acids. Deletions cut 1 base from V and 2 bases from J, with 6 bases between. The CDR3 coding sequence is TGTGCCAGCAGTGAAGGGAGGGCTGGGGCCAACGTCCTGACTTTC. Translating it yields CASSEGRAGANVLTF. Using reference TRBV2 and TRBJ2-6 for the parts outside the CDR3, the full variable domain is EPEVTQTPSHQVTQMGQEVILRCVPISNHLYFYWYRQILGQKVEFLVSFYNNEISEKSEIFDDQFSVERPDGSNFTLKIRSTKLEDSAMYFCASSEGRAGANVLTFGAGSRLTVL.

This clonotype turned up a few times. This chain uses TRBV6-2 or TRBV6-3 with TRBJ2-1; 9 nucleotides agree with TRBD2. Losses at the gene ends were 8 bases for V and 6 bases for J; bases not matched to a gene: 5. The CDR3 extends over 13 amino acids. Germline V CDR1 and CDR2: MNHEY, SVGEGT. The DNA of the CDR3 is TGTGCCAGCGGAGCGGGGGGCTTCAATGAGCAGTTCTTC. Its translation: CASGAGGFNEQFF.

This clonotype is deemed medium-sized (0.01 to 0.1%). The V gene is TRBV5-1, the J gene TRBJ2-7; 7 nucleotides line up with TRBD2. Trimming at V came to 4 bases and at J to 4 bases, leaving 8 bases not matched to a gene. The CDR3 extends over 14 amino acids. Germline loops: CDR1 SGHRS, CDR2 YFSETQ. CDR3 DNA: TGCGCCAGCAGCAGTGGACCGGGAGGATACGAGCAGTACTTC. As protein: CASSSGPGGYEQYF. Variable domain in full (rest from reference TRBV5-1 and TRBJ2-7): KAGVTQTPRYLIKTRGQQVTLSCSPISGHRSVSWYQQTPGQGLQFLFEYFSETQRNKGNFPGRFSGRQFSNSRSEMNVSTLELGDSALYLCASSSGPGGYEQYFGPGTRLTVT.

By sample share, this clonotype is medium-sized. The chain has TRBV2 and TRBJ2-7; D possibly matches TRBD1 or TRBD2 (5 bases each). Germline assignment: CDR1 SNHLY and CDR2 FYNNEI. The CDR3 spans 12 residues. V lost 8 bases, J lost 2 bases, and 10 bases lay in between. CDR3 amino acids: CASGTGTYEQYF. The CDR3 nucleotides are TGTGCCAGCGGGACGGGAACCTACGAGCAGTACTTC.

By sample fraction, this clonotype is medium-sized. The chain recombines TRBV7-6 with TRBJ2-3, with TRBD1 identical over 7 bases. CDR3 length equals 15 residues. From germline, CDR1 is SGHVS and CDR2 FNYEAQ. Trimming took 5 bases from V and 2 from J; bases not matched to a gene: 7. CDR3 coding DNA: TGTGCCAGCAGCGAACACAGGGGCGACACAGATACGCAGTATTTT. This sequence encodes CASSEHRGDTDTQYF.

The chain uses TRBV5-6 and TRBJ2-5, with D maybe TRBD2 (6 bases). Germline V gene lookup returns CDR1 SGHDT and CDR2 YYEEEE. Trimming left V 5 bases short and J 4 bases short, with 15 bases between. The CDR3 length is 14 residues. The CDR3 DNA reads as TGTGCCAGCAGAGACGTTGTCGGGGGAGAGACCCAGTACTTC. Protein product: CASRDVVGGETQYF.

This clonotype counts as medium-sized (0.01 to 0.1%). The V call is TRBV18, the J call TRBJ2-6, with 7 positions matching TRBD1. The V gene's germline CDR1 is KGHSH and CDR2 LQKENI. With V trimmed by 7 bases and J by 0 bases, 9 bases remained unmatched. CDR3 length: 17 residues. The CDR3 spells CASFLDRDRSGANVLTF. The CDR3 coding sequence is TGTGCCAGCTTCCTAGACAGGGACCGCTCTGGGGCCAACGTCCTGACTTTC.

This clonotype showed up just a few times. CDR3: CASSPGTAGANVLTF. The CDR3 bases are TGTGCCAGCAGCCCCGGGACTGCTGGGGCCAACGTCCTGACTTTC. The V gene is TRBV7-9, the J gene TRBJ2-6; possible D gene TRBD2, 6 bases. The CDR3 is 15 residues long. CDR1 and CDR2 from the germline V gene are SEHNR and FQNEAQ (reference sequence). V was cut by 5 bases and J by 2 bases, with 10 bases left in between.

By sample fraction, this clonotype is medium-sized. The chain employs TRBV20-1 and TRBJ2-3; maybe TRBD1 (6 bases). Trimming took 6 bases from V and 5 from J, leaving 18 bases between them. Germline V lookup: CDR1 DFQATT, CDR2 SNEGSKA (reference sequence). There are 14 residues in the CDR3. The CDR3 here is CSAQGRGYGDTQYF. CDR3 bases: TGCAGTGCCCAGGGCAGGGGATATGGAGATACGCAGTATTTT.

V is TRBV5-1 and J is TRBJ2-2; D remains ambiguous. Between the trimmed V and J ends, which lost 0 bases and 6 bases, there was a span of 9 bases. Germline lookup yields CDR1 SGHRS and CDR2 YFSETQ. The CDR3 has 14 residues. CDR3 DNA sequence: TGCGCCAGCAGCTTGGACGGCGAAGCCGGGGAGCTGTTTTTT. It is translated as CASSLDGEAGELFF.

The CDR3 nucleotides read TGCGCCAGCAGCCCCCGGACAGACAGTCAAGAGACCCAGTACTTC. This codes for CASSPRTDSQETQYF. V and J are TRBV5-1 and TRBJ2-5, with D possibly being TRBD1 (6 bases). Trimming removed 4 bases from V and 2 bases from J, with 15 bases in between. This CDR3 is built from 15 residues. CDR1 SGHRS and CDR2 YFSETQ come from the germline V gene. Variable domain in full (rest from reference TRBV5-1 and TRBJ2-5): KAGVTQTPRYLIKTRGQQVTLSCSPISGHRSVSWYQQTPGQGLQFLFEYFSETQRNKGNFPGRFSGRQFSNSRSEMNVSTLELGDSALYLCASSPRTDSQETQYFGPGTRLLVL.